This T cell receptor (beta chain) was sequenced in a study of T-cell reconstitution after alpha-beta-depleted transplantation in children. Study findings and constraints: After transplant, high TCRbeta diversity at day 60 in some patients arose from surviving recipient T cells and thymic progenitors. Expanded graft clones, several hundred of them, were reportedly the source of alpha-beta T cells about two months after transplant. By one year post-transplant, T-cell counts and diversity largely arose from T cells that were newly produced.

For TCRbeta, the library was prepared with unique molecular identifiers. TCRdb independently ran MiXCR on the PCR reads; one entry per CDR3 protein. The sample holds 330,000 or so distinct CDR3 sequences, about a tenth seen once. In this sample, this clonotype turned up many times. Its target is unknown. At one end, the junction sequence differs from germline, possibly due to a read error. Germline CDR1 is SGHRS and CDR2 is YFSETQ. CDR3 length equals 13 residues. The sample was PBMCs, taken before TCRalphabeta/CD19-depleted stem cell transplant. The rearrangement links TRBV5-1 to TRBJ2-2; D is undetermined. This clonotype originated in a boy under two years old with acute myeloid leukemia, due to receive a stem cell transplant. The CDR3, as DNA: TGTGCCAGCAGCTTAGTTAACACCGGGGAGCTGTTTTTT. This gives the protein CASSLVNTGELFF. The full variable domain, in which reference TRBV5-1 and TRBJ2-2 provide the parts outside the CDR3, is KAGVTQTPRYLIKTRGQQVTLSCSPISGHRSVSWYQQTPGQGLQFLFEYFSETQRNKGNFPGRFSGRQFSNSRSEMNVSTLELGDSALYLCASSLVNTGELFFGEGSRLTVL.